A single sample gave rise to the 30 T cell receptor beta chains below, sequenced in a study of T cells in women clearing cervical HPV infection (dated by TCRdb to between 2018 and 2020). To prepare the library, the immunoSEQ multiplex PCR assay was applied. This is the immuneACCESS table as TCRdb keeps it, with only in-frame sequences that have V and J called. A part of the clones is gone; compared with another copy, unresolved V genes explain less than half, and the rest is unexplained. The sample's table lists a count of around 44,000 clones. 7.6% of the sample comes from the top ten. Input material: blood buffy coat. These receptors were collected from a woman aged 18 to 69 with a cervical HPV16 infection that either progressed to CIN3+ or cleared (not recorded which).

Comment on this clone: The CDR3 extends 3 residues past the end of the read, so its final part is completed from the germline J gene. The V and J genes are TRBV6-2 or TRBV6-3 and TRBJ2-5, with TRBD2 identical over 8 bases. The CDR3 length is 15 residues. Germline lookup yields CDR1 MNHEY and CDR2 SVGEGT. Trimming removed 6 bases from V and 2 bases from J; junction bases left unmatched: 8. The part of the CDR3 DNA that was read is TGTGCCAGCAGCGACGGGGGACTAGTTCAAGAGACC. This encodes CASSDGGLVQET. The full CDR3 is CASSDGGLVQETQYF.

With regard to this clone: Sequencing ends 3 residues short of the CDR3 end; the germline J gene provides the rest. The rearrangement joins TRBV18 to TRBJ2-3; 8 nucleotides agree with TRBD1. CDR3 length: 19 amino acids. The ends lost 5 bases at V and 1 base at J; junction bases unmatched: 17. In germline, CDR1 is KGHSH, CDR2 LQKENI. The CDR3 bases that were read are TGTGCCAGCTCATTTAGGCCCACTCCCGGGACAGGAGGCACAGATACG. This sequence encodes CASSFRPTPGTGGTDT. The full CDR3 sequence reads CASSFRPTPGTGGTDTQYF.

A remark on this clone: The read gets to within 3 residues of the CDR3 end, and the germline J gene fills in the rest. The rearrangement links TRBV29-1 to TRBJ2-7; D remains ambiguous. The CDR3 consists of 13 residues. V shed 5 bases and J shed 0 bases, with 11 bases lying between them. Germline CDR1 reads SQVTM; CDR2 reads ANQGSEA. The part of the CDR3 DNA that was read is TGCAGCGTTATTGGGCACGACTCCTACGAG. This gives the protein CSVIGHDSYE. The whole CDR3 sequence is CSVIGHDSYEQYF.

Concerning this clone: The read terminates 3 residues ahead of where the CDR3 ends, so the germline J gene completes it. The rearrangement links TRBV20-1 to TRBJ1-4; D uncertain. This CDR3 is built from 12 residues. Germline V gene data show CDR1 as DFQATT and CDR2 as SNEGSKA (reference sequence). Trimming left V 3 bases short and J 2 bases short, with 4 bases between. This chain's CDR3 is CSASGTNEKLFF. The sequenced CDR3 bases are TGCAGTGCTAGCGGGACTAATGAAAAA.

A remark on this clone: The read ends 3 residues shy of where the CDR3 ends; the end is completed using the germline J gene. The V call is TRBV5-6, the J call TRBJ1-2, with D unclear. This CDR3 contains 13 residues. V lost 0 bases to trimming and J lost 5 bases, with 8 bases between them. From germline, CDR1 is SGHDT and CDR2 YYEEEE. CDR3 bases read: TGTGCCAGCAGCTTGGACACAGAGTATGGC. Protein product: CASSLDTEYG. The CDR3, in full, reads CASSLDTEYGYTF.

For this clone: The read ends 3 residues early relative to the CDR3; the germline J gene fills the gap. The chain couples TRBV10-1 to TRBJ2-7; 8 nucleotides align to TRBD2. Trimming at V came to 3 bases and at J to 4 bases, leaving 8 bases not matched to a gene. This CDR3 is 15 amino acids long. Germline V gene data show CDR1 as WNHNN and CDR2 as SYGVQD (reference sequence). The sequenced part of the CDR3 DNA is TGCGCCAGCAGTGACCCGGGGACTAGTTTGTACGAG. This codes for CASSDPGTSLYE. The CDR3 in full is CASSDPGTSLYEQYF.

Worth noting for this clone: The read is 3 residues too short to cover the CDR3 end, so that end is filled in from the germline J gene. V gene TRBV20-1 combines with J gene TRBJ2-7; perhaps TRBD2 as D (6 bases). Germline assignment: CDR1 DFQATT and CDR2 SNEGSKA (reference sequence). V dropped 4 bases and J dropped 2 bases, with 12 bases sitting between them. The CDR3 length is 13 residues. CDR3 protein: CSANAGLAYEQYF. The part of the CDR3 DNA that was read is TGCAGTGCTAACGCGGGACTCGCCTACGAG.

Comment on this clone: Read sequence stops 3 residues before the CDR3 end, and the germline J gene provides the missing end. The chain is built from TRBV9 and TRBJ1-6, with 8 positions matching TRBD1. Germline CDR1 and CDR2: SGDLS and YYNGEE. V lost 3 bases and J lost 4; bases outside the gene matches: 6. The CDR3 has 16 residues. CDR3 DNA, as far as it was read: TGTGCCAGCAGCGCCGAGACAGGGGCGTATAATTCACCC. It specifies CASSAETGAYNSP. The full CDR3 is CASSAETGAYNSPLHF.

Note on this clone: The read terminates 3 residues ahead of where the CDR3 ends, so the germline J gene completes it. The V and J genes are TRBV20-1 and TRBJ2-5, with TRBD1 as a possible D gene (7 bases). Trimming pared 1 base from V and 1 base from J, leaving 13 bases between. Germline values: CDR1 DFQATT, CDR2 SNEGSKA (reference sequence). The CDR3 is made up of 15 amino acids. The CDR3 is CSARVAGGSQETQYF. The DNA read from the CDR3 is TGCAGTGCTAGAGTCGCAGGGGGGAGCCAAGAGACC.

As to this clone: The read finishes 3 residues shy of the CDR3 end, and the germline J gene is used to complete it. The chain carries TRBV19 and TRBJ2-1; 9 bases align to TRBD2. Trimming cost V 0 bases and J 7 bases; bases outside gene matches: 10. Germline values: CDR1 LNHDA, CDR2 SQIVND (reference sequence). This CDR3 has 17 amino acids. The CDR3 DNA, read in part, is TGTGCCAGTAGTATAGATAATCCGGGACTAGCTAAAAATGAG. It codes for CASSIDNPGLAKNE. The whole CDR3 sequence reads CASSIDNPGLAKNEQFF.

Remarks on this clone: The read stops 3 residues short of the end of the CDR3; the missing end is completed from the germline J gene. The genes are TRBV10-2 and TRBJ1-4; D is uncertain. Trimming cost V 2 bases and J 4 bases, with 8 bases left between them. The germline V gene encodes CDR1 WSHSY and CDR2 SAAADI. This CDR3 is 14 amino acids long. The CDR3 bases that were read are TGCGCCAGCAGTGAGGTGCTCAGTAATGAAAAA. Translation: CASSEVLSNEK. From start to end, the CDR3 is CASSEVLSNEKLFF.

CDR3 region: CSGGQGASYEQYF. The sequenced part of the CDR3 DNA is TGCAGTGGTGGCCAGGGGGCTTCCTACGAG. The V call is TRBV20-1, the J call TRBJ2-7, with 8 bases identical to TRBD1. The read terminates 3 residues ahead of where the CDR3 ends, so the germline J gene completes it. The CDR3 runs to 13 residues. CDR1 and CDR2 from the germline V gene are DFQATT and SNEGSKA (reference sequence). V shed 7 bases and J 1 base; nucleotides not matched to a gene: 6.

Of note for this clone: Read coverage stops 3 residues before the CDR3 terminus; the germline J gene supplies the remainder. V and J are TRBV6-1 and TRBJ2-6; D not certain. Looked up from germline, CDR1 is MNHNS and CDR2 is SASEGT. CDR3 length equals 15 residues. V was shortened by 4 bases and J by 1 base, with 8 bases between the two germline ends. Incomplete CDR3 DNA: TGTGCCAGCAGTGGACGGGTTTCTGGGGCCAACGTC. This encodes CASSGRVSGANV. In full, the CDR3 reads CASSGRVSGANVLTF.

A note on this clone: The read ends 3 residues before the CDR3 terminus; that terminus is restored from the germline J gene. This chain connects TRBV2 to TRBJ2-3; 10 bases are a match to TRBD2. With V trimmed by 3 bases and J by 4 bases, 4 bases remained unmatched. In germline, CDR1 is SNHLY, CDR2 FYNNEI. CDR3 length equals 15 residues. The CDR3 protein is CASSEVAGGADTQYF. The CDR3 bases that were read are TGTGCCAGCAGTGAGGTAGCGGGGGGTGCAGATACG.

Note on this clone: The read halts 3 residues ahead of the CDR3 end, with the missing end drawn from the germline J gene. The chain couples TRBV4-1 to TRBJ2-1; 7 bases are a match to TRBD1. Germline V gene sequence: CDR1 MGHRA, CDR2 YSYEKL. Germline trimming cut 6 bases from V and 2 bases from J; bases unmatched to any gene: 7. This CDR3 comprises 15 residues. CDR3 DNA (partial): TGCGCCAGCAGGCAACGACAGGGAGCCTACAATGAG. This encodes CASRQRQGAYNE. The complete CDR3 reads CASRQRQGAYNEQFF.

Points on this clone: The read falls 3 residues short of the CDR3 end, and the missing part is taken from the germline J gene. This chain links TRBV2 with TRBJ1-6; tentatively, D is TRBD1 (5 bases). CDR3 length: 14 amino acids. V was trimmed by 7 bases and J by 2 bases, leaving 9 bases between them. Germline V lookup: CDR1 SNHLY, CDR2 FYNNEI. The covered CDR3 bases are TGTGCCAGCATGACAGCTCCCTATAATTCACCC. The encoded protein is CASMTAPYNSP. The whole CDR3 reads CASMTAPYNSPLHF.

Of note for this clone: From the germline J gene comes the end of the CDR3, since the read stops 3 residues before it. The rearrangement links TRBV5-1 to TRBJ2-5; 7 nucleotides match TRBD2. Germline CDR1 is SGHRS and CDR2 is YFSETQ. The CDR3 loop spans 16 amino acids. The trim removed 0 bases at V and 2 bases at J, leaving 7 bases unmatched. This CDR3 reads CASSLAVGGFQETQYF. The part of the CDR3 DNA that was read is TGCGCCAGCAGCTTGGCAGTCGGGGGGTTTCAAGAGACC.

Of note for this clone: The read terminates 3 residues ahead of where the CDR3 ends, so the germline J gene completes it. J is TRBJ2-5 and V is TRBV20-1, with 8 bases aligning to TRBD2. Unmatched junction bases numbered 6, after V lost 3 bases and J lost 6 bases. Germline V gives CDR1 DFQATT, CDR2 SNEGSKA (reference sequence). This CDR3 contains 13 residues. The CDR3 is CSASNRGGKTQYF. The DNA read from the CDR3 is TGCAGTGCTAGTAACCGGGGGGGGAAGACC.

Remarks on this clone: The read terminates 3 residues ahead of where the CDR3 ends, so the germline J gene completes it. The V call is TRBV7-9, the J call TRBJ2-7; possibly TRBD1 for D (6 bases). The germline V and J ends were trimmed by 6 bases and 2 bases, with 17 bases remaining between them. The germline V gene has CDR1 SEHNR and CDR2 FQNEAQ (reference sequence). The CDR3 is 15 amino acids. The CDR3 sequence: CASRSSHGDTYEQYF. Incomplete CDR3 DNA: TGTGCCAGCAGGTCGAGTCACGGGGACACCTACGAG.

About this clone itself: With the read ending 3 residues before the CDR3 end, the germline J gene is used to fill in that end. The V gene is TRBV5-1, the J gene TRBJ2-7; D not certain. CDR1 is SGHRS, CDR2 YFSETQ, per germline. The germline V and J ends were trimmed by 3 bases and 0 bases, with 4 bases remaining between them. The CDR3 is 12 amino acids. The CDR3 sequence: CASSSNSYEQYF. CDR3 DNA (partial): TGCGCCAGCAGCTCTAACTCCTACGAG.

Concerning this clone itself: The read halts 3 residues ahead of the CDR3 end, with the missing end drawn from the germline J gene. The V gene is TRBV5-6, the J gene TRBJ2-1, with 9 bases matching TRBD1. Per the germline V gene, CDR1 is SGHDT and CDR2 is YYEEEE. The CDR3 is 15 residues long. Trimming cost V 4 bases and J 0 bases; bases outside gene matches: 2. The CDR3: CASSPGQGSYNEQFF. The DNA read from the CDR3 is TGTGCCAGCAGCCCGGGACAGGGCTCCTACAATGAG.

CDR3 sequence: CASSLQGTGRNEQFF. Partial CDR3 DNA: TGTGCCAGCAGTTTGCAAGGGACAGGGCGGAATGAG. This chain uses TRBV27 with TRBJ2-1, with TRBD1 matching 9 bases. The sequenced fragment ends 3 residues before the CDR3 boundary, so the rest is inferred from the germline J gene. The CDR3 consists of 15 residues. J was trimmed by 7 bases and V by 3 bases; bases with no gene match: 7. Germline CDR1 reads MNHEY; CDR2 reads SMNVEV (reference sequence).

Details on this clone: The read stops 3 residues short of the end of the CDR3; the missing end is completed from the germline J gene. This chain links TRBV2 with TRBJ2-3, with a tentative D call TRBD2 (6 bases). V was cut by 7 bases and J by 4 bases, with 15 bases left in between. The CDR3 has 14 residues. CDR1 SNHLY and CDR2 FYNNEI come from the germline V gene. The CDR3 bases that were read are TGTGCCAGCAAGCCCGCGGGAATTGCAGATACG. Protein sequence: CASKPAGIADT. The full CDR3 sequence reads CASKPAGIADTQYF.

Details on this clone: The missing CDR3 end, 3 residues past where the read stops, is filled in from the germline J gene. The chain employs TRBV2 and TRBJ2-3, with 7 positions matching TRBD2. The germline CDR1 and CDR2 sequences are SNHLY and FYNNEI. The CDR3 spans 16 residues. V shed 4 bases, J shed 1 base, and the junction held 8 bases outside the gene matches. Incomplete CDR3 DNA: TGTGCCAGCAGTGGAATCGCTACTAGCGGCACAGATACG. Protein: CASSGIATSGTDT. The complete CDR3 reads CASSGIATSGTDTQYF.

A remark on this clone: The CDR3 end falls 3 residues outside the read, so it is completed with the germline J gene. The J gene is TRBJ2-1, the V gene TRBV5-1; 11 nucleotides line up with TRBD2. V lost 3 bases, J lost 9 bases, and 14 bases stayed unmatched. Germline CDR1 and CDR2: SGHRS and YFSETQ. This CDR3 spans 17 amino acids. Partial CDR3 DNA: TGCGCCAGCAGCTCCGTAGCGGGAGGGCCAAGGATGGCTGAG. This codes for CASSSVAGGPRMAE. The whole CDR3 is CASSSVAGGPRMAEQFF.

Turning to this clone: The read comes to an end 3 residues before the CDR3 does, leaving the germline J gene to fill in the end. This chain connects TRBV19 to TRBJ2-7; 13 bases are shared with TRBD2. Germline CDR1 is LNHDA and CDR2 is SQIVND (reference sequence). This CDR3 contains 17 residues. The V and J ends lost 9 bases and 0 bases, in that order; junction bases with no gene match: 11. The CDR3 loop reads CASCRRLAGGNSYEQYF. The CDR3 DNA, read in part, is TGTGCCAGCTGCCGGAGACTAGCGGGAGGAAACTCCTACGAG.

With regard to this clone: The CDR3 is cut off 3 residues early in the read; its end comes from the germline J gene. This chain links TRBV28 with TRBJ1-5; D gene ambiguous. The V gene's germline CDR1 is MDHEN and CDR2 SYDVKM. With 7 bases removed from V and 6 bases from J, the gap between germline ends came to 19 bases. This CDR3 spans 15 amino acids. The CDR3 here is CASTWTSLSGQPQHF. The CDR3 bases that were read are TGTGCCAGCACGTGGACTTCTCTGTCGGGTCAGCCC.

In the case of this clone: The CDR3 end lies 3 residues beyond the end of the read and is filled in from the germline J gene. The V and J genes are TRBV2 and TRBJ1-4; D is unclear. The germline V gene encodes CDR1 SNHLY and CDR2 FYNNEI. This CDR3 spans 14 amino acids. V was clipped by 3 bases and J by 0 bases, with 5 bases between them. The covered CDR3 bases are TGTGCCAGCAGTGACGGGGCAACTAATGAAAAA. Translated: CASSDGATNEK. The whole CDR3 region reads CASSDGATNEKLFF.

As regards this clone: The read halts 3 residues ahead of the CDR3 end, with the missing end drawn from the germline J gene. V gene TRBV18 combines with J gene TRBJ1-2, with 7 bases that match TRBD1. V lost 3 bases, J lost 3 bases, and 4 bases stayed unmatched. The CDR3 contains 14 residues. Looked up from germline, CDR1 is KGHSH and CDR2 is LQKENI. Partial CDR3 DNA: TGTGCCAGCTCACCGGGCAGGGGGGACTATGGC. Translating gives CASSPGRGDYG. The entire CDR3 reads CASSPGRGDYGYTF.

CDR3: CASIGASRPGELFF. The sequenced CDR3 bases are TGTGCCAGCATTGGGGCTTCAAGGCCCGGGGAG. The chain uses TRBV28 and TRBJ2-2; weak D call: TRBD1 (5 bases). The CDR3 is cut off 3 residues early in the read; its end comes from the germline J gene. The V end was cut by 7 bases, the J end by 6 bases, with 15 bases between. The germline V gene has CDR1 MDHEN and CDR2 SYDVKM. The CDR3 length is 14 residues.